The present TCR beta chain was sequenced within a study of shared clonotypes between healthy human individuals. Study findings and constraints: Naive CD4 clonotype sharing across a few donors was 4% to 5.5%.

CDR3 length: 14 residues. Per the germline V gene, CDR1 is SGHNT and CDR2 is YYREEE (reference sequence). The germline V and J ends were trimmed by 3 bases and 1 base, with 9 bases remaining between them. Measured with immunoSEQ multiplex PCR; TCRdb has only the in-frame clones, and not every one. The sample has millions of clones; about 92% are singletons. On this clone: No antigen is known for it.

This sequence joins TRBV5-4 and TRBJ2-3; D may be TRBD2 (5 bases). This TCR was recovered from a man between 18 and 35 years old in good health. Material: naive CD4+ T cells sorted from blood. Specified subset: CD45RA+ positively selected. The CDR3 here is CASSSRTRTDTQYF. In DNA form, the CDR3 reads TGTGCCAGCAGCTCTCGGACTCGCACAGATACGCAGTATTTT.